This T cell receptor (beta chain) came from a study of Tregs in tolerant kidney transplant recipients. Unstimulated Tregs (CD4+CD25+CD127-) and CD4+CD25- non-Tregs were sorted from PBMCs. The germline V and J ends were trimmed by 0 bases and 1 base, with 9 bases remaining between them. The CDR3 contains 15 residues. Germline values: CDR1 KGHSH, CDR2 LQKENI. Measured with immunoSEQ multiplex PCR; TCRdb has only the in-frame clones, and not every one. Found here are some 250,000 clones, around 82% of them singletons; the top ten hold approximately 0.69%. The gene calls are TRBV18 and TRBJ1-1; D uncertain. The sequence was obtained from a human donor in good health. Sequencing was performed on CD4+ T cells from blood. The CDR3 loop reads CASSPPRASNTEAFF. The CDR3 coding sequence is TGTGCCAGCTCACCACCCCGCGCCTCGAACACTGAAGCTTTCTTT.